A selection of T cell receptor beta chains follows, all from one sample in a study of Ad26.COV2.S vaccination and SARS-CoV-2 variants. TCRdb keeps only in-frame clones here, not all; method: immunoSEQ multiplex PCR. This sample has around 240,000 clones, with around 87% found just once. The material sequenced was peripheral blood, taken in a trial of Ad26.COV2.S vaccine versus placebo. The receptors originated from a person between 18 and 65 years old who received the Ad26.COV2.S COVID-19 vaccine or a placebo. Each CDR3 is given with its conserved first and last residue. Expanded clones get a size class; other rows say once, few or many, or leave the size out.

CDR3: CSVVGTVSYEQYF; J: TRBJ2-7; V: TRBV29-1; size: .
CDR3: CASSRTVRDYGYTF; J: TRBJ1-2; V: TRBV11-2; size: .
CDR3: CAWIQGALFQRQHF; J: TRBJ1-5; V: TRBV30; size: .
CDR3: CASSPRGGNQPQHF; J: TRBJ1-5; V: TRBV7-9; size: .
CDR3: CAISPRGTGSSGNTIYF; J: TRBJ1-3; V: TRBV10-3; size: once
CDR3: CASSKRWGARTEAFF; J: TRBJ1-1; V: TRBV21-1; size: .
CDR3: CASSDGRIERTDTQYF; J: TRBJ2-3; V: TRBV5-1; size: once
CDR3: CASNRGVDTQYF; J: TRBJ2-3; V: TRBV28; size: .
CDR3: CASSQGTSGGTGELFF; J: TRBJ2-2; V: TRBV4-3; size: .
CDR3: CAWSVMRQRNTIYF; J: TRBJ1-3; V: TRBV30; size: .
CDR3: CASSEGHEQYF; J: TRBJ2-7; V: TRBV3-1/TRBV3-2; size: .
CDR3: CAWSASANQPQHF; J: TRBJ1-5; V: TRBV30; size: .
CDR3: CASSDDNTDTQYF; J: TRBJ2-3; V: TRBV2; size: .
CDR3: CASSLFWSTPEAFF; J: TRBJ1-1; V: TRBV5-8; size: few
CDR3: CASSQLGTRGDNSPLHF; J: TRBJ1-6; V: TRBV14; size: .
CDR3: CASSRGEGSSYNEQFF; J: TRBJ2-1; V: TRBV3-1/TRBV3-2; size: .
CDR3: CASSRRQGATYEQYF; J: TRBJ2-7; V: TRBV19; size: .